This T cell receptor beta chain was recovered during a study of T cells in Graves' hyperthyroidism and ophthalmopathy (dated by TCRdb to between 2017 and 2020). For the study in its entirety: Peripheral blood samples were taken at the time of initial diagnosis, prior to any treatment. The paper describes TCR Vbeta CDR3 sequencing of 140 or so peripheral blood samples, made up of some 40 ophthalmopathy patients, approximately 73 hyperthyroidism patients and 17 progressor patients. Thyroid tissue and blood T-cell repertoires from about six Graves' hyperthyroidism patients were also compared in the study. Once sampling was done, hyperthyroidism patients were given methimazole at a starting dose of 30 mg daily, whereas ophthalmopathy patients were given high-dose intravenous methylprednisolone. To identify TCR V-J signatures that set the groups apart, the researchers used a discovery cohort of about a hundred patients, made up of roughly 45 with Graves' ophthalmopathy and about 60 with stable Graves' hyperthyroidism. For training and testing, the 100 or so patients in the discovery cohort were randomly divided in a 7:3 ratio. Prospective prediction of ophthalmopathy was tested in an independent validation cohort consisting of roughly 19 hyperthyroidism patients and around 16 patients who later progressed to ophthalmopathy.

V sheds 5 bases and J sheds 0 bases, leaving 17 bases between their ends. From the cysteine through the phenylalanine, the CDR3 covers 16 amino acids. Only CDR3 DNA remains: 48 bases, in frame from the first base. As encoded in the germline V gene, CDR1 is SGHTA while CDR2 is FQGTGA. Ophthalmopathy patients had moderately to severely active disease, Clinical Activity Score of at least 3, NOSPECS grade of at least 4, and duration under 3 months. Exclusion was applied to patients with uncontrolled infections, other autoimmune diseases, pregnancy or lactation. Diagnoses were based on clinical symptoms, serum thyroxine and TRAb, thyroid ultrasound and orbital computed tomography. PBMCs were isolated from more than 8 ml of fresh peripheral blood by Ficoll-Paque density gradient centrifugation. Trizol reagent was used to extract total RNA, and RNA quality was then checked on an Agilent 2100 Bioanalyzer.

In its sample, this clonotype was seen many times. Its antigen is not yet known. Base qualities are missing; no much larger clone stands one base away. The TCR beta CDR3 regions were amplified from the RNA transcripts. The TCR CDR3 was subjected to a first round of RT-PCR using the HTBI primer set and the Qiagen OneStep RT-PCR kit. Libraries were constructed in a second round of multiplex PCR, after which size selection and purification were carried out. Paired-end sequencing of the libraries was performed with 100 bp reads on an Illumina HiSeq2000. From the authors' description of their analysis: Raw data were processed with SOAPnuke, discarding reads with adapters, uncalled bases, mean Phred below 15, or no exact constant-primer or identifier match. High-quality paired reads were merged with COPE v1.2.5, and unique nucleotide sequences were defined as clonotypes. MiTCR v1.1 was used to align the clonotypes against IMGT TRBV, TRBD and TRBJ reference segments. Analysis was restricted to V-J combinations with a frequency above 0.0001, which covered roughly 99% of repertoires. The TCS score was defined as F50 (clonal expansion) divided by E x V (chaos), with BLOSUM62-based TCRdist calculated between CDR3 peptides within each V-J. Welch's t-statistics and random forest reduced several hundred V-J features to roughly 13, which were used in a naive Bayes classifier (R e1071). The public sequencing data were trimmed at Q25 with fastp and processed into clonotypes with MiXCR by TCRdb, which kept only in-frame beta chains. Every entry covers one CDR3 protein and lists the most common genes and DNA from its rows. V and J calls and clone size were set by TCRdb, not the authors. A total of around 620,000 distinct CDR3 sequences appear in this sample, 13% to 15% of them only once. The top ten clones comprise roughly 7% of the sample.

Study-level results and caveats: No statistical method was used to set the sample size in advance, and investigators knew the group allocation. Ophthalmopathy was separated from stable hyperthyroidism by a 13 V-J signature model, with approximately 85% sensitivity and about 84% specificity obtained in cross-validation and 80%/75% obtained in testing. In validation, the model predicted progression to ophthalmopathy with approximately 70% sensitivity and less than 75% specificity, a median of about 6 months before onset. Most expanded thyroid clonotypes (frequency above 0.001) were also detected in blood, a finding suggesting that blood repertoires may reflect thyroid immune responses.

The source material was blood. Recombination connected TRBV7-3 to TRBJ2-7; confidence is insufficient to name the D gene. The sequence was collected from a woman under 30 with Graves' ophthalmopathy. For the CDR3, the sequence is CASSPRSGRSSYEQYF. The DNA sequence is TGTGCCAGCAGCCCTAGATCCGGACGGAGCTCCTACGAGCAGTACTTC. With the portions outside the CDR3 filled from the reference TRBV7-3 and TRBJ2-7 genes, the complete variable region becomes GAGVSQTPSNKVTEKGKYVELRCDPISGHTALYWYRQSLGQGPEFLIYFQGTGAADDSGLPNDRFFAVRPEGSVSTLKIQRTERGDSAVYLCASSPRSGRSSYEQYFGPGTRLTVT.